These T cell receptor beta chains were read from a single sample in a study of T-cell memory formation after mild COVID-19. MiXCR, run by TCRdb on the 5' RACE reads, gives a single entry per CDR3 protein. The table has about 470,000 distinct CDR3 sequences, 20% to 25% seen once. Sequenced: PBMCs or a T cell subset sorted from them (not recorded which). The receptors were sampled from an adult woman who had mild COVID-19 (a few samples of this study predate the infection). Cell type and time point are not known. Both conserved end residues are part of each CDR3. A D gene is named only where the DNA matches it firmly. Clone sizes are given selectively: once, few, many, or a class where the clone is expanded.

clone size | D gene | V gene | CDR3 protein
many | NA | TRBV9 | CASSVGWAGTYGYTF
NA | TRBD2 | TRBV12-3/TRBV12-4 | CASSPDPTSGRYEQYF
few | TRBD2 | TRBV6-2/TRBV6-3 | CASSSLAGGADTQYF
NA | TRBD2 | TRBV3-1 | CASSGRTSGSRNEQFF
few | TRBD1 | TRBV18 | CASSAGQGVAEAFF
NA | NA | TRBV30 | CAWSVMLFQETQYF
few | NA | TRBV25-1 | CASSDSERTWGADTQYF
NA | NA | TRBV25-1 | CASSESGRERYEQYF
NA | TRBD2 | TRBV20-1 | CSAGSGGVRKTQYF
few | TRBD1 | TRBV6-2/TRBV6-3 | CASSYEGQGHEQYF
few | TRBD1 | TRBV6-5 | CASRTRQGGRTEAFF
NA | NA | TRBV7-2 | CASSLWPSSYEQYF
NA | TRBD1 | TRBV10-3 | CAINADRTYEQYF
NA | TRBD1 | TRBV30 | CAWSVGGQSYEQYF
NA | NA | TRBV7-2 | CASSLLSGTPLENTEAFF
few | NA | TRBV15 | CATSRDTDGTYGYTF
few | NA | TRBV11-3 | CASSWAGARETQYF